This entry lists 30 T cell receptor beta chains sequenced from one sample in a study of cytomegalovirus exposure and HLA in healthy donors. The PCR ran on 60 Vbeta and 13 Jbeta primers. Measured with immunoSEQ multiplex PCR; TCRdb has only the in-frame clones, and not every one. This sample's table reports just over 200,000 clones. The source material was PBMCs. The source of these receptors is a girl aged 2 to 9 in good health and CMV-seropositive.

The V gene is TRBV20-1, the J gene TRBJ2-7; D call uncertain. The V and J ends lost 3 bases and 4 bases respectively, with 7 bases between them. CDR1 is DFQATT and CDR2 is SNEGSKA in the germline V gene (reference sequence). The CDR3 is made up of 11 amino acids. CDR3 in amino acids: CSASLLYEQYF. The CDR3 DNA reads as TGCAGTGCTAGTCTACTGTACGAGCAGTACTTC.

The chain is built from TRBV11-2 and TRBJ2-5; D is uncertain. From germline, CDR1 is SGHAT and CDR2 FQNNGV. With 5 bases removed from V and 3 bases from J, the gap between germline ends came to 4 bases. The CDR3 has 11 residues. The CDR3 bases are TGTGCCAGCAGCGTAAAAGAGACCCAGTACTTC. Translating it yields CASSVKETQYF.

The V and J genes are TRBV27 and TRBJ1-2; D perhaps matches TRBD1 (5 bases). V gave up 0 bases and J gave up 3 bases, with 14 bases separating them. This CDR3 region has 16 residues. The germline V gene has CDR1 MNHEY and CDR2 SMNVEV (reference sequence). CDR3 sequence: CASSLSPARGDYGYTF. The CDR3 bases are TGTGCCAGCAGTTTATCCCCCGCCCGGGGGGACTATGGCTACACCTTC.

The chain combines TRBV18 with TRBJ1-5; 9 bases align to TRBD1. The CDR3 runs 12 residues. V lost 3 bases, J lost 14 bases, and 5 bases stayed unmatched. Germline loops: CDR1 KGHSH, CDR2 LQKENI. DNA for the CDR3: TGTGCCAGCTCACCGGAGACAGGGGGGAAGCATTTT. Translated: CASSPETGGKHF.

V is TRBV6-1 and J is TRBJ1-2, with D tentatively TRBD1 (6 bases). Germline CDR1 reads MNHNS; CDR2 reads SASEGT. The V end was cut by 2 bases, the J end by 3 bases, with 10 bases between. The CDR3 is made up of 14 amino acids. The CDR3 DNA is TGTGCCAGCAGTGAACCAGGGGCCGACTATGGCTACACCTTC. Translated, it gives CASSEPGADYGYTF.

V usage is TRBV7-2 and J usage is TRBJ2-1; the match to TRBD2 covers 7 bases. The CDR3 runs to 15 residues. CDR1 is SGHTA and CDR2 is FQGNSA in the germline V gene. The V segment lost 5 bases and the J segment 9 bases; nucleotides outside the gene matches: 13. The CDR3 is CASSRKSGALSEQFF. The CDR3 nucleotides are TGTGCCAGCAGCCGAAAAAGCGGGGCGCTAAGTGAGCAGTTCTTC.

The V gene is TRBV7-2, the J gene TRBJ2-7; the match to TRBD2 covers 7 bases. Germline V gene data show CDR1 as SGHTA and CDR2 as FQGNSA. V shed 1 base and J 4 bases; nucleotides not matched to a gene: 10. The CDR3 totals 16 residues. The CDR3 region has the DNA TGTGCCAGCAGCTTAGTGGTGCAAGCGGGACCTTACGAGCAGTACTTC. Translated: CASSLVVQAGPYEQYF.

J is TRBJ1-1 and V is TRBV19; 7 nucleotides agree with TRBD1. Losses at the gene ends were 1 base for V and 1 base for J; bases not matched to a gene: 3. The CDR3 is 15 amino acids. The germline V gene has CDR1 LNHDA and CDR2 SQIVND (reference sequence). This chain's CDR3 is CASSIGGQRNTEAFF. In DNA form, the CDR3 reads TGTGCCAGTAGTATAGGGGGACAGCGGAACACTGAAGCTTTCTTT. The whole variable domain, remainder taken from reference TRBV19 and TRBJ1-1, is DGGITQSPKYLFRKEGQNVTLSCEQNLNHDAMYWYRQDPGQGLRLIYYSQIVNDFQKGDIAEGYSVSREKKESFPLTVTSAQKNPTAFYLCASSIGGQRNTEAFFGQGTRLTVV.

The CDR3 nucleotides read TGTGCCAGCAGCCATTGGACTAGCGGAAATGAGCAGTTCTTC. Amino acids: CASSHWTSGNEQFF. This chain links TRBV7-2 with TRBJ2-1; 10 nucleotides align to TRBD2. CDR3 length: 14 amino acids. Looked up from germline, CDR1 is SGHTA and CDR2 is FQGNSA. J gave up 7 bases and V 5 bases, and 5 bases lay outside the gene matches.

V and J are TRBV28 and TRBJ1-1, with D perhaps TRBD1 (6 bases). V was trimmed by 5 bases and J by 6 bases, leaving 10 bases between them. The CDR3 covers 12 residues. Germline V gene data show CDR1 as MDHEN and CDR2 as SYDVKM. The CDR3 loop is CASSPQGPEAFF. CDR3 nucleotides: TGTGCCAGCAGTCCACAGGGCCCTGAAGCTTTCTTT.

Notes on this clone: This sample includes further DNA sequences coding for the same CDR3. This CDR3 is CASSLGQQETQYF. For the CDR3, the DNA is TGTGCCAGCAGTTTAGGCCAACAAGAGACCCAGTACTTC. The gene calls are TRBV28 and TRBJ2-5; D gene ambiguous. CDR1 is MDHEN and CDR2 is SYDVKM in the germline V gene. The CDR3 is 13 residues long. Trimming took off 2 bases at V and 2 bases at J, with 6 bases between the two ends.

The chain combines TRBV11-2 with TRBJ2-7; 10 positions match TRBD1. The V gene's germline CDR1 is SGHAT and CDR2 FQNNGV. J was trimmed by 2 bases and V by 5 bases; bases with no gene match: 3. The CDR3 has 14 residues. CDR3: CASSRTGGPYEQYF. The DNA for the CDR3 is TGTGCCAGCAGCCGGACAGGGGGACCCTACGAGCAGTACTTC.

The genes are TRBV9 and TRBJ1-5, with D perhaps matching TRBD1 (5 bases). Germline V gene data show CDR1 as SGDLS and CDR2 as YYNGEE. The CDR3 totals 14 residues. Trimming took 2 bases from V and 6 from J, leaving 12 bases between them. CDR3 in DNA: TGTGCCAGCAGCGTCAACCAGGGAGGTCAGCCCCAGCATTTT. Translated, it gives CASSVNQGGQPQHF.

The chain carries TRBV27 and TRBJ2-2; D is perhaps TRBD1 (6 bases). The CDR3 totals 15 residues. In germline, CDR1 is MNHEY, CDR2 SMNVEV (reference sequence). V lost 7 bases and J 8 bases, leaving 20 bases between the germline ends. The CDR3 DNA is TGTGCCAGCAAACGCTCGATACAGGGAAGAGGGGAGCTGTTTTTT. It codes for CASKRSIQGRGELFF.

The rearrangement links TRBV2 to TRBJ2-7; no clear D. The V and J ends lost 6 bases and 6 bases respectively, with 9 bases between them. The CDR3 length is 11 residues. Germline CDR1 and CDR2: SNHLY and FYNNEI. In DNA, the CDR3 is TGTGCCAGCAGCCCCTCCCGCGAGCAGTACTTC. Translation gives CASSPSREQYF.

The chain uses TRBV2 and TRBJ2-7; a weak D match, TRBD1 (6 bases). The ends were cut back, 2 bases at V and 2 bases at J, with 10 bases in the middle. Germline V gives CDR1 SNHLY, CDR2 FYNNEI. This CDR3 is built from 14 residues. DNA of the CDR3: TGTGCCAGCAGTGAACGGACAGCGCCCTACGAGCAGTACTTC. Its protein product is CASSERTAPYEQYF.

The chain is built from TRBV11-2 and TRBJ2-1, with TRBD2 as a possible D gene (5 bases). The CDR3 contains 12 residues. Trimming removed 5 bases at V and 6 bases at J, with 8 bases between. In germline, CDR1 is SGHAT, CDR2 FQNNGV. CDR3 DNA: TGTGCCAGCAGCCCAAGCGGCAATGAGCAGTTCTTC. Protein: CASSPSGNEQFF. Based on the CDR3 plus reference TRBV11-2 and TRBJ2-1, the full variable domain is EAGVAQSPRYKIIEKRQSVAFWCNPISGHATLYWYQQILGQGPKLLIQFQNNGVVDDSQLPKDRFSAERLKGVDSTLKIQPAKLEDSAVYLCASSPSGNEQFFGPGTRLTVL.

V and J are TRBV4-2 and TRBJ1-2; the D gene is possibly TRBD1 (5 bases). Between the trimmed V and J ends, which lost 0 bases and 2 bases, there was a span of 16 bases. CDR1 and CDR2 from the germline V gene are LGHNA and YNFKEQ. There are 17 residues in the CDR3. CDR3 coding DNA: TGTGCCAGCAGCCAAGATGATAGGGGCCGGCCCAACTATGGCTACACCTTC. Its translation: CASSQDDRGRPNYGYTF.

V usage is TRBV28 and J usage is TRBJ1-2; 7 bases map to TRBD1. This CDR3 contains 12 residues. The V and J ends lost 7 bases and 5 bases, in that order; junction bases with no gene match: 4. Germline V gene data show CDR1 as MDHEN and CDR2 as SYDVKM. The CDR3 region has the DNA TGTGCCAGCAAGGGGGCAGGGTATGGCTACACCTTC. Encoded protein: CASKGAGYGYTF.

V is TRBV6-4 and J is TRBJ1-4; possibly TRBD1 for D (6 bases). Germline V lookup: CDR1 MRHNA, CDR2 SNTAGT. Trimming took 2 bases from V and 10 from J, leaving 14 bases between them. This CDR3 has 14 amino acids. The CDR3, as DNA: TGTGCCAGCAGTGACACGGGGGGCCGAGGAAAACTGTTTTTT. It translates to CASSDTGGRGKLFF.

The CDR3 coding sequence is TGTGCCACTAGTTCCGGGACAGGGGCCTACGAGCAGTACTTC. Encoded protein: CATSSGTGAYEQYF. The chain uses TRBV10-3 and TRBJ2-7, with 10 nucleotides matching TRBD1. The germline V gene has CDR1 ENHRY and CDR2 SYGVKD. J was trimmed by 2 bases and V by 10 bases; bases with no gene match: 8. The CDR3 has 14 amino acids.

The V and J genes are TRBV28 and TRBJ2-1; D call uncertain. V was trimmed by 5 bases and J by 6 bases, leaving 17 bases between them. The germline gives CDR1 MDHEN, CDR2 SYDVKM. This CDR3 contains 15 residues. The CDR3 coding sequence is TGTGCCAGCAGTGCCCGCAGGTTCCTTCGCAATGAGCAGTTCTTC. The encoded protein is CASSARRFLRNEQFF.

The CDR3 loop reads CASSSSPGQYSETQYF. The CDR3 bases are TGTGCCAGCAGCTCCTCCCCGGGACAGTATTCGGAGACCCAGTACTTC. J is TRBJ2-5 and V is TRBV13; 7 nucleotides agree with TRBD1. V lost 4 bases, J lost 5 bases, and 13 bases stayed unmatched. From germline, CDR1 is PRHDT and CDR2 FYEKMQ (reference sequence). The CDR3 covers 16 residues.

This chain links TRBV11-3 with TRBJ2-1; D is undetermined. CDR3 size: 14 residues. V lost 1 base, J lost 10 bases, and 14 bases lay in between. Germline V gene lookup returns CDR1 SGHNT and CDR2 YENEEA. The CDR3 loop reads CASSLGALVAEQFF. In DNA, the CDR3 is TGTGCCAGCAGCTTAGGCGCACTCGTAGCCGAGCAGTTCTTC.

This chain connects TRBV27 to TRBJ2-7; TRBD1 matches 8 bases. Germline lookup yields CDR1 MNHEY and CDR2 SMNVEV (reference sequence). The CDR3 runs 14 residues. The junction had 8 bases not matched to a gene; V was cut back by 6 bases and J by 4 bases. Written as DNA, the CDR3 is TGTGCCAGCAGACCCCGACAGGGGCTATACGAGCAGTACTTC. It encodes CASRPRQGLYEQYF.

CDR3 region: CASSLYRGNEQYF. For the CDR3, the DNA is TGTGCCAGCAGTTTATATCGGGGAAACGAGCAGTACTTC. The genes are TRBV27 and TRBJ2-7; possible D gene TRBD2, 5 bases. V was cut by 1 base and J by 5 bases, with 9 bases left in between. The CDR3 runs 13 residues. CDR1 MNHEY and CDR2 SMNVEV come from the germline V gene (reference sequence).

CDR3 region: CASSPRAGAYEQYF. The CDR3 nucleotides are TGCGCCAGCAGCCCAAGAGCGGGGGCCTACGAGCAGTACTTC. The chain links TRBV5-1 to TRBJ2-7, with TRBD2 identical over 8 bases. Germline V CDR1 and CDR2: SGHRS, YFSETQ. This CDR3 contains 14 residues. V lost 4 bases and J lost 2; bases outside the gene matches: 5. The variable domain in full, completed from reference TRBV5-1 and TRBJ2-7, reads KAGVTQTPRYLIKTRGQQVTLSCSPISGHRSVSWYQQTPGQGLQFLFEYFSETQRNKGNFPGRFSGRQFSNSRSEMNVSTLELGDSALYLCASSPRAGAYEQYFGPGTRLTVT.

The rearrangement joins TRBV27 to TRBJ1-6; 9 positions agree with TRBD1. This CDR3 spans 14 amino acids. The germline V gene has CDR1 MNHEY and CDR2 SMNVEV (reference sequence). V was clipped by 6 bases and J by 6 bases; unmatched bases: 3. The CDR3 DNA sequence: TGTGCCAGCAGCGGGACAGGGCGTAATTCACCCCTCCACTTT. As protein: CASSGTGRNSPLHF.

The CDR3 DNA follows: TGTGCCAGCAGTCCAGATTACGAGCAGTACTTC. It is translated as CASSPDYEQYF. The chain carries TRBV2 and TRBJ2-7; no firm D call. Trimming pared 5 bases from V and 4 bases from J, leaving 6 bases between. CDR1 and CDR2 (germline): SNHLY, FYNNEI. The CDR3 has 11 amino acids. The variable domain in full, with the rest retrieved from reference TRBV2 and TRBJ2-7, is EPEVTQTPSHQVTQMGQEVILRCVPISNHLYFYWYRQILGQKVEFLVSFYNNEISEKSEIFDDQFSVERPDGSNFTLKIRSTKLEDSAMYFCASSPDYEQYFGPGTRLTVT.

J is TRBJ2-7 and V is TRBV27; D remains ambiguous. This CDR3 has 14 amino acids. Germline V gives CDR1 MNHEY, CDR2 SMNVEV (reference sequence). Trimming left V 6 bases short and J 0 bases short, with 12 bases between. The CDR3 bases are TGTGCCAGCAGCAGGTCATCCAGCTCCTACGAGCAGTACTTC. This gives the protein CASSRSSSSYEQYF.